The clone carrying this T cell receptor (beta chain) was counted between two and nine times. Unmatched junction bases numbered 3, after V lost 3 bases and J lost 1 base. CDR3 size: 15 residues. Constant-region reverse primers amplified full-length variable regions, followed by semi-nested Nested Universal Primer A PCR. TCRdb fed the 5' RACE reads into MiXCR, producing one record per CDR3 protein. The sample comprises roughly 52,000 distinct CDR3 sequences, about 15% of which are singletons, and 2% to 2.5% rests with the top ten. The sequence came from a female donor with breast cancer. The specimen sequenced was naive CD4+ T cells sorted from blood. Subset: naive CD4+ T cells, CD4+CD45RA+CD25-. The rearrangement uses TRBV12-3 or TRBV12-4 and TRBJ2-1; TRBD2 matches at 7 bases. CDR3 protein: CASSFWGGSYNEQFF. The CDR3 DNA is TGTGCCAGCAGTTTTTGGGGGGGTTCCTACAATGAGCAGTTCTTC.